The clone carrying this T cell receptor (beta chain) has a handful of counts. No antigen is known for it. The entry originates in a study of T cells in Graves' hyperthyroidism and ophthalmopathy. Study-wide points: Within blood appeared most thyroid clonotypes that had expanded above 0.001. In validation, the model predicted ophthalmopathy. These predictions came a median 6.5 months before onset.

TCR beta CDR3 regions were amplified from RNA. Researchers ran a first-round RT-PCR on the TCR CDR3 using the HTBI primer set. TCRdb independently ran MiXCR on the multiplex PCR reads; one entry per CDR3 protein. The sample has about 340,000 distinct CDR3 sequences; 15% to 20% are singletons. With 0 bases removed from V and 2 bases from J, the gap between germline ends came to 13 bases. The V gene's germline CDR1 is DFQATT and CDR2 SNEGSKA (reference sequence). The CDR3 loop spans 15 amino acids. The receptor comes from a woman aged 45-59 years with Graves' hyperthyroidism. The chain combines TRBV20-1 with TRBJ1-2; D may be TRBD1 (5 bases). Sequencing was done on a sample of blood. CDR3 in amino acids: CSARERGGANYGYTF. The CDR3 coding sequence is TGCAGTGCTAGAGAGAGGGGAGGGGCCAACTATGGCTACACCTTC.